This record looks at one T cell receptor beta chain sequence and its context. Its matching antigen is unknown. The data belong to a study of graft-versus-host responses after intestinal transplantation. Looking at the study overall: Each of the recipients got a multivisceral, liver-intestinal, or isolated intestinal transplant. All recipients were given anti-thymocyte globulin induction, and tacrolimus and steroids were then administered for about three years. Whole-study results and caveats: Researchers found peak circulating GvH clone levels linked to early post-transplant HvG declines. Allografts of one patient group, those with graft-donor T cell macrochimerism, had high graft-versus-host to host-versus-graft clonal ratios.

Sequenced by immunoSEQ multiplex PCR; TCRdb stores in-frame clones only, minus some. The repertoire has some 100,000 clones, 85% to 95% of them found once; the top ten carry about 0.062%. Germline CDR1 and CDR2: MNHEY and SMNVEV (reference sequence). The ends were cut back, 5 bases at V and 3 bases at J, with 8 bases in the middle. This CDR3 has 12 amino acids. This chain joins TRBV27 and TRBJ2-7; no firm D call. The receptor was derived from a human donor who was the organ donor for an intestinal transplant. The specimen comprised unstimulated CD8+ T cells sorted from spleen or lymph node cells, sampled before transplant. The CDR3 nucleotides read TGTGCCAGCAGTCCGAACAGCTACGAGCAGTACTTC. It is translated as CASSPNSYEQYF.